Presented here are 28 T cell receptor beta chains from one specimen sequenced in a study of cytomegalovirus exposure and HLA in healthy donors. PCR was performed using 60 Vbeta and 13 Jbeta primers. Assay: immunoSEQ multiplex PCR; the TCRdb copy retains only in-frame clones and omits some. The table shows about 150,000 clones, with about two thirds occurring only once. Sequencing input: PBMCs. These receptors all come from a woman aged 18-35 years in good health and CMV-seronegative.

The gene calls are TRBV30 and TRBJ2-1; D may be TRBD2 (6 bases). This CDR3 comprises 13 residues. V gave up 4 bases and J gave up 9 bases, with 16 bases separating them. Per the germline V gene, CDR1 is GTSNPN and CDR2 is SVGIG (reference sequence). The CDR3 DNA follows: TGTGCCTGGAATCCGGAGGGCCGGGGTGAGCAGTTCTTC. This gives the protein CAWNPEGRGEQFF.

The chain uses TRBV13 and TRBJ1-2; 9 bases are a match to TRBD1. Germline CDR1 and CDR2: PRHDT and FYEKMQ (reference sequence). The CDR3 runs to 14 residues. J gave up 3 bases and V 4 bases, and 3 bases lay outside the gene matches. CDR3 sequence (DNA): TGTGCCAGCAGCTGGGGACAGGGCGACTATGGCTACACCTTC. The encoded protein is CASSWGQGDYGYTF.

CDR3 in amino acids: CASSFWESSGANVLTF. The CDR3 DNA sequence: TGTGCCAGCAGCTTTTGGGAGAGCTCTGGGGCCAACGTCCTGACTTTC. The rearrangement links TRBV13 to TRBJ2-6, with a possible D match to TRBD2 (5 bases). Deletions cut 3 bases from V and 0 bases from J, with 9 bases between. Germline V CDR1 and CDR2: PRHDT, FYEKMQ (reference sequence). CDR3 size: 16 residues.

The gene calls are TRBV28 and TRBJ2-7, with D possibly matching TRBD1 (6 bases). The germline V and J ends were trimmed by 5 bases and 5 bases, with 16 bases remaining between them. CDR1 MDHEN and CDR2 SYDVKM come from the germline V gene. CDR3 size: 14 residues. The CDR3 loop reads CASSTNREIHEQYF. As DNA, the CDR3 is TGTGCCAGCAGTACAAACAGGGAAATCCACGAGCAGTACTTC. Filled out from reference TRBV28 and TRBJ2-7, the complete variable domain reads DVKVTQSSRYLVKRTGEKVFLECVQDMDHENMFWYRQDPGLGLRLIYFSYDVKMKEKGDIPEGYSVSREKKERFSLILESASTNQTSMYLCASSTNREIHEQYFGPGTRLTVT.

As for this clone: Other DNA sequences of this sample code for an identical CDR3. The chain combines TRBV7-9 with TRBJ1-5; maybe TRBD1 (5 bases). V gave up 2 bases and J gave up 5 bases, with 7 bases separating them. The CDR3 spans 13 residues. Germline V gene sequence: CDR1 SEHNR, CDR2 FQNEAQ (reference sequence). The CDR3 DNA is TGTGCCAGCAGCTTATCGGGGGATCAGCCCCAGCATTTT. Translation gives CASSLSGDQPQHF.

The chain is built from TRBV19 and TRBJ2-4; a weak D match, TRBD1 (5 bases). With 5 bases removed from V and 1 base from J, the gap between germline ends came to 15 bases. Germline values: CDR1 LNHDA, CDR2 SQIVND (reference sequence). The CDR3 has 16 residues. CDR3 DNA sequence: TGTGCCAGTAGTGTATCCAGGGTTGGGGCCAAAAACATTCAGTACTTC. Protein sequence: CASSVSRVGAKNIQYF.

The table lists this clone with a few counts. The CDR3 protein is CASSQEVDRDYSYEQYF. Here the CDR3 DNA reads TGCGCCAGCAGCCAAGAGGTGGACAGGGATTACTCCTACGAGCAGTACTTC. This sequence joins TRBV4-3 and TRBJ2-7, with TRBD1 identical over 8 bases. Trimming took 0 bases from V and 0 from J; bases not matched to a gene: 7. Germline V gives CDR1 LGHNA, CDR2 YSLEER. This CDR3 contains 17 residues.

The J gene is TRBJ2-1, the V gene TRBV7-9; no reliable D call. The CDR3 runs to 13 residues. V lost 5 bases to trimming and J lost 9 bases, with 14 bases between them. Germline V CDR1 and CDR2: SEHNR, FQNEAQ (reference sequence). CDR3 protein: CASSLVQTGEQFF. In nucleotides, the CDR3 is TGTGCCAGCAGCCTGGTCCAAACGGGTGAGCAGTTCTTC.

The V call is TRBV5-1, the J call TRBJ2-1; D is uncertain. V lost 1 base to trimming and J lost 8 bases, with 10 bases between them. Germline loops: CDR1 SGHRS, CDR2 YFSETQ. This CDR3 contains 13 residues. The CDR3 bases are TGCGCCAGCAGCTTGTGGTGGTCGGATGAGCAGTTCTTC. Amino acids: CASSLWWSDEQFF.

This clone was seen just once. This rearrangement joins TRBV5-6 to TRBJ1-2; 8 nucleotides agree with TRBD1. Germline CDR1 and CDR2: SGHDT and YYEEEE. The CDR3 has 15 residues. The trim removed 4 bases at V and 5 bases at J, leaving 10 bases unmatched. CDR3 bases: TGTGCCAGCAGCCCACTGCAGGGGGCCAGTTATGGCTACACCTTC. It specifies CASSPLQGASYGYTF.

The chain has TRBV27 and TRBJ2-2, with a weak D call TRBD1 (7 bases). V was pared by 6 bases and J by 4 bases, with 15 bases between. This CDR3 contains 15 residues. From germline, CDR1 is MNHEY and CDR2 SMNVEV (reference sequence). In DNA, the CDR3 is TGTGCCAGCAGAACTAACAGGGGAGGCACCGGGGAGCTGTTTTTT. This gives the protein CASRTNRGGTGELFF.

The CDR3 DNA reads TGTGCCAGCAGCGCTGGACTAGCGGGGGGCTGGTACCAAGAGACCCAGTACTTC. It codes for CASSAGLAGGWYQETQYF. This chain connects TRBV5-6 to TRBJ2-5; 14 bases are a match to TRBD2. J lost 0 bases, V lost 4 bases, and 8 bases had no gene match. CDR1 and CDR2 from the germline V gene are SGHDT and YYEEEE. The CDR3 has 18 amino acids.

This chain joins TRBV27 and TRBJ1-1, with TRBD1 identical over 8 bases. This CDR3 has 16 amino acids. Germline CDR1 and CDR2: MNHEY and SMNVEV (reference sequence). The J segment lost 4 bases and the V segment lost 2 bases, leaving 9 bases of the junction unmatched. DNA of the CDR3: TGTGCCAGCAGTTTACTGGCAGGGGGCGCCCCCACTGAAGCTTTCTTT. Translated, it gives CASSLLAGGAPTEAFF.

This chain links TRBV6-1 with TRBJ2-3; D gene ambiguous. CDR3 length: 12 residues. CDR1 is MNHNS, CDR2 SASEGT, per germline. V shed 2 bases and J shed 5 bases, with 5 bases lying between them. CDR3 sequence: CASSELGDTQYF. CDR3 DNA sequence: TGTGCCAGCAGTGAACTCGGAGATACGCAGTATTTT.

The chain joins TRBV6-5 to TRBJ1-2; the D gene is possibly TRBD1 (5 bases). The germline CDR1 and CDR2 sequences are MNHEY and SVGAGI. The CDR3 has 13 amino acids. The ends were cut back, 5 bases at V and 4 bases at J, with 11 bases in the middle. The CDR3 sequence is CASSQDKLYGYTF. The CDR3 DNA follows: TGTGCCAGCAGTCAGGACAAACTCTATGGCTACACCTTC.

This clone was detected only a few times. CDR3 nucleotide sequence: TGTGCCAGCAGCGAAGCCCGGGACAGGCTTTATGGCTACACCTTC. It yields the protein CASSEARDRLYGYTF. This chain links TRBV9 with TRBJ1-2, with 8 bases that match TRBD1. Germline CDR1 is SGDLS and CDR2 is YYNGEE. CDR3 size: 15 residues. With 3 bases clipped from V and 5 bases from J, the junction kept 9 bases outside the gene matches.

The table lists this clone with a count of one. V gene TRBV5-1 combines with J gene TRBJ2-1; the match to TRBD1 covers 9 bases. Looked up from germline, CDR1 is SGHRS and CDR2 is YFSETQ. There are 14 residues in the CDR3. V lost 0 bases and J lost 9; bases outside the gene matches: 4. CDR3 residues: CASSLGQGDLEQFF. CDR3 sequence (DNA): TGCGCCAGCAGCTTGGGACAGGGGGACCTTGAGCAGTTCTTC.

This sequence joins TRBV14 and TRBJ1-1, with D possibly TRBD1 on 5 matching bases. CDR1 and CDR2 from the germline V gene are SGHDN and FVKESK. V lost 4 bases to trimming and J lost 5 bases, with 17 bases between them. This CDR3 spans 15 amino acids. The DNA for the CDR3 is TGTGCCAGCAGCCCGTTCAGGGTTGGAGCAACTGAAGCTTTCTTT. Amino acids: CASSPFRVGATEAFF.

The rearrangement joins TRBV10-2 to TRBJ1-2; D may be TRBD1 (6 bases). This CDR3 has 14 amino acids. The V gene lost 6 bases and the J gene lost 8 bases, with 19 bases spanning the gap. The V gene's germline CDR1 is WSHSY and CDR2 SAAADI. CDR3 bases: TGCGCCAGCAGGAGCGGGGGCGCCGGGTCCGGCTACACCTTC. This gives the protein CASRSGGAGSGYTF.

This clone showed up just once. DNA of the CDR3: TGTGCCAGCAGCGTGGGGGGGCAGTACAATGAGCAGTTCTTC. It yields the protein CASSVGGQYNEQFF. The chain couples TRBV9 to TRBJ2-1, with D maybe TRBD2 (7 bases). The V and J ends lost 2 bases and 4 bases respectively, with 10 bases between them. This CDR3 has 14 residues. CDR1 is SGDLS and CDR2 is YYNGEE in the germline V gene.

As regards this clone: One end of the junction does not line up with germline, which may come from a read error. J is TRBJ2-7 and V is TRBV5-1; D might be TRBD2 (5 bases). Germline assignment: CDR1 SGHRS and CDR2 YFSETQ. The CDR3 runs 9 residues. CDR3: CASSSRAFF. CDR3 sequence (DNA): TGCGCCAGCAGCTCGCGGGCCTTCTTC. Full variable domain (rest looked up from reference TRBV5-1 and TRBJ2-7): KAGVTQTPRYLIKTRGQQVTLSCSPISGHRSVSWYQQTPGQGLQFLFEYFSETQRNKGNFPGRFSGRQFSNSRSEMNVSTLELGDSALYLCASSSRAFFGPGTRLTVT.

Remarks on this clone: Other DNA sequences within the sample encode an identical CDR3. V usage is TRBV4-2 and J usage is TRBJ2-5, with a weak D call TRBD2 (6 bases). Germline loops: CDR1 LGHNA, CDR2 YNFKEQ. The CDR3 is 15 amino acids. Trimming pared 0 bases from V and 4 bases from J, leaving 12 bases between. The CDR3 is CASSQDPRGGETQYF. CDR3 sequence (DNA): TGTGCCAGCAGCCAAGATCCGCGGGGCGGAGAGACCCAGTACTTC.

V usage is TRBV4-1 and J usage is TRBJ2-1; 10 bases align to TRBD2. CDR3 length: 15 amino acids. Germline V CDR1 and CDR2: MGHRA, YSYEKL. V was clipped by 3 bases and J by 4 bases; unmatched bases: 3. Here the CDR3 reads CASSQMTSGYNEQFF. In DNA form, the CDR3 reads TGCGCCAGCAGCCAGATGACTAGCGGGTACAATGAGCAGTTCTTC.

The chain uses TRBV9 and TRBJ2-7; D not resolved. V lost 0 bases to trimming and J lost 1 base, with 8 bases between them. The CDR3 extends over 14 amino acids. Germline V gene data show CDR1 as SGDLS and CDR2 as YYNGEE. CDR3 region: CASSVVASSYEQYF. DNA of the CDR3: TGTGCCAGCAGCGTAGTGGCTTCTTCCTACGAGCAGTACTTC.

The rearrangement links TRBV7-6 to TRBJ2-1; 9 bases match TRBD2. The length of the CDR3 is 15 residues. V lost 6 bases and J lost 6; bases outside the gene matches: 9. Germline values: CDR1 SGHVS, CDR2 FNYEAQ. The CDR3 is CASRSVSGSANEQFF. The CDR3 DNA reads as TGTGCCAGCAGGTCGGTTAGCGGGAGCGCCAATGAGCAGTTCTTC.

The chain employs TRBV10-3 and TRBJ2-3; 9 bases are a match to TRBD2. The CDR3 has 15 residues. V lost 3 bases, J lost 8 bases, and 9 bases stayed unmatched. CDR1 and CDR2 (germline): ENHRY, SYGVKD. This chain's CDR3 is CAISDNASGIGTQYF. The CDR3 nucleotides read TGTGCCATCAGTGACAATGCTAGCGGGATTGGTACGCAGTATTTT.

This clone was seen only a few times. V is TRBV5-6 and J is TRBJ2-4; 7 nucleotides line up with TRBD1. The CDR3 has 13 amino acids. The germline gives CDR1 SGHDT, CDR2 YYEEEE. Trimming at V came to 3 bases and at J to 12 bases, leaving 9 bases not matched to a gene. The CDR3 region has the DNA TGTGCCAGCAGCTCCTGGTCTGGGGACAGTCAGTACTTC. Encoded protein: CASSSWSGDSQYF.

V gene TRBV28 combines with J gene TRBJ2-5; the D gene is possibly TRBD2 (6 bases). CDR3 length: 15 amino acids. Trimming took off 1 base at V and 4 bases at J, with 13 bases between the two ends. The germline V gene encodes CDR1 MDHEN and CDR2 SYDVKM. This CDR3 reads CASSLLGGEVETQYF. Here the CDR3 DNA reads TGTGCCAGCAGTTTATTAGGCGGGGAGGTAGAGACCCAGTACTTC.